This record covers a single TCR beta chain. This specimen comes from a study of blood T cell repertoires in COVID-19. Across the whole study: PBMCs, B-cell-depleted T cells, or T cells provided the cDNA or gDNA that made up the material.

This CDR3 contains 14 residues. The germline V gene encodes CDR1 SGHTA and CDR2 FQGNSA. V was clipped by 7 bases and J by 5 bases; unmatched bases: 7. In the original processing: How many nucleated cells were present was estimated from reference gene primer amplification. Assay: immunoSEQ multiplex PCR; the TCRdb copy retains only in-frame clones and omits some. V and J calls and clone size are those listed in that table; D and trimming were worked out from the DNA. This table holds about 14,000 clones, 84% found once. Sequences were obtained from peripheral blood. This TCR was recovered from a woman in her forties or fifties with active or convalescent COVID-19. This sequence joins TRBV7-2 and TRBJ2-1; TRBD2 agrees at 8 bases. For the CDR3, the DNA is TGTGCCAGCAACTTTAGGCGGGGGGACAATGAGCAGTTCTTC. This encodes CASNFRRGDNEQFF. Using reference TRBV7-2 and TRBJ2-1 for the parts outside the CDR3, the full variable domain is GAGVSQSPSNKVTEKGKDVELRCDPISGHTALYWYRQSLGQGLEFLIYFQGNSAPDKSGLPSDRFSAERTGGSVSTLTIQRTQQEDSAVYLCASNFRRGDNEQFFGPGTRLTVL.